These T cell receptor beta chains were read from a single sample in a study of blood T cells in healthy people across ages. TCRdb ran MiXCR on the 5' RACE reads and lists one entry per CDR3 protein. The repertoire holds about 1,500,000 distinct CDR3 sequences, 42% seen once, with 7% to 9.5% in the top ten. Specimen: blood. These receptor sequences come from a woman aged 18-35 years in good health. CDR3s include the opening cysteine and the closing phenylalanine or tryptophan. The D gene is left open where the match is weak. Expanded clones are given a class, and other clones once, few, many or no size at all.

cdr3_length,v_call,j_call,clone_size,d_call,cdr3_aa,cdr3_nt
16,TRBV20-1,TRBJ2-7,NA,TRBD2,CSARDSTSGTAYEQYF,TGCAGTGCTAGAGATTCCACTAGCGGAACCGCCTACGAGCAGTACTTC
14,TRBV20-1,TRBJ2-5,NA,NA,CSARDPRGAETQYF,TGCAGTGCTAGAGATCCCCGGGGGGCAGAGACCCAGTACTTC
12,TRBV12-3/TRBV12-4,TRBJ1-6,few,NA,CASSQHNSPLHF,TGTGCCAGCAGCCAACACAATTCACCCCTCCACTTT
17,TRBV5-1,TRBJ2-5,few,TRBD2,CASSLALWTSGAETQYF,TGCGCCAGCAGCTTGGCTCTCTGGACTAGCGGGGCGGAGACCCAGTACTTC
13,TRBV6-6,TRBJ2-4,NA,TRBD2,CASRAGGYDEQYF,TGTGCCAGCAGGGCGGGAGGGTACGATGAGCAGTACTTC
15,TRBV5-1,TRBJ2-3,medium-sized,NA,CATNPGDSRADTQYF,TGCGCCACCAATCCCGGGGACTCGAGGGCAGATACGCAGTATTTT
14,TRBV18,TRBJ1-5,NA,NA,CASSREVGNQPQHF,TGTGCCAGCTCACGCGAGGTCGGCAATCAGCCCCAGCATTTT
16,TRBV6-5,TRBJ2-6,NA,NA,CASSYSIIPGASVLTF,TGTGCCAGCAGTTACTCAATCATCCCCGGGGCCAGCGTCCTGACTTTC
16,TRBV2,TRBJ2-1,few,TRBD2,CASRAPLAGVLNEQFF,TGTGCCAGCAGGGCGCCTCTAGCGGGAGTTCTCAATGAGCAGTTCTTC
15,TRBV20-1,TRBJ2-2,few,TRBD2,CSARDKAGGTGELFF,TGCAGTGCTAGAGATAAGGCGGGAGGGACCGGGGAGCTGTTTTTT
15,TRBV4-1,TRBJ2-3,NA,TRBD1,CVSSPQQGVTDTQYF,TGCGTCAGCAGCCCGCAACAGGGGGTCACAGATACGCAGTATTTT
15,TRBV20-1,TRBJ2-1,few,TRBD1,CSAPGTGSSYNEQFF,TGCAGTGCCCCTGGGACAGGGAGCTCCTACAATGAGCAGTTCTTC
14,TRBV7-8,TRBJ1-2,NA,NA,CASSQGRGADGYTF,TGTGCCAGCAGCCAAGGCAGGGGCGCCGATGGCTACACCTTC
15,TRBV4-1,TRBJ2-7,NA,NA,CASSQERLGQYEQYF,TGCGCCAGCAGCCAGGAAAGATTAGGTCAGTACGAGCAGTACTTC
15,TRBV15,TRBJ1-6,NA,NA,CATSTSRLPNSPLHF,TGTGCCACCAGCACCTCCAGGTTACCTAATTCACCCCTCCACTTT
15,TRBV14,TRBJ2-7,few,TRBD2,CASSPRTSGLYEQYF,TGTGCCAGCAGTCCGAGGACTAGCGGACTATACGAGCAGTACTTC
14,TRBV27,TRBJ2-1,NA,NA,CATATSLSYNEQFF,TGTGCCACCGCCACTAGCCTCTCCTACAATGAGCAGTTCTTC
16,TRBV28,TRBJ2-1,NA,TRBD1,CASSGAPGGAYNEQFF,TGTGCCAGCAGTGGGGCCCCAGGGGGCGCGTACAATGAGCAGTTCTTC
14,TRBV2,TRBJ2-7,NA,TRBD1,CASWTGESYNEQYF,TGTGCCAGCTGGACAGGGGAGTCCTACAATGAGCAGTACTTC
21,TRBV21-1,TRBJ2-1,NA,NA,CASSKLGSGLAGRFSYNEQFF,TGTGCCAGCAGCAAACTGGGATCCGGACTAGCGGGCCGTTTCTCCTACAATGAGCAGTTCTTC
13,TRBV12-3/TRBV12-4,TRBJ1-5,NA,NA,CASRWTDGQPQHF,TGTGCCAGCAGATGGACCGACGGTCAGCCCCAGCATTTT
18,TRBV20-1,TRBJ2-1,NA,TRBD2,CSAKGLAGGMDTYNEQFF,TGCAGTGCTAAGGGACTAGCGGGAGGAATGGATACCTACAATGAGCAGTTCTTC
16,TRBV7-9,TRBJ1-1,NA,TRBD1,CASSLNHRDRNTEAFF,TGTGCCAGCAGCTTAAATCACCGGGACAGGAACACTGAAGCTTTCTTT
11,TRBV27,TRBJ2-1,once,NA,CASIGGREQFF,TGTGCCAGCATTGGAGGGAGAGAGCAGTTCTTC
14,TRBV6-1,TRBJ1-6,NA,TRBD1,CASSGPGQGPPLHF,TGTGCCAGCAGTGGCCCGGGACAGGGACCACCCCTCCACTTT
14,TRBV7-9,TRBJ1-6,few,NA,CAIPREANNSPLHF,TGTGCCATCCCGAGGGAGGCTAATAATTCACCCCTCCACTTT
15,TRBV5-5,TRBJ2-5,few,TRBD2,CASRPGGTVQETQYF,TGTGCCAGCAGACCGGGGGGAACAGTCCAAGAGACCCAGTACTTC
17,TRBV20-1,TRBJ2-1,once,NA,CSAHPRAGLASTNEQFF,TGCAGTGCCCACCCCAGGGCTGGGCTAGCATCAACCAATGAGCAGTTCTTC
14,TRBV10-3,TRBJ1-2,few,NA,CATPPVDGGYGYTF,TGTGCCACCCCACCGGTAGACGGAGGCTATGGCTACACCTTC
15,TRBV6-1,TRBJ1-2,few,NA,CASSEARGTNYGYTF,TGTGCCAGCAGTGAAGCGCGAGGCACTAACTATGGCTACACCTTC
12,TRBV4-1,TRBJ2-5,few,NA,CASSKVQETQYF,TGCGCCAGCTCCAAGGTCCAAGAGACCCAGTACTTC
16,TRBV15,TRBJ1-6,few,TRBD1,CATSKQQGSANSPLHF,TGTGCCACCAGCAAACAACAGGGGTCGGCTAATTCACCCCTCCACTTT
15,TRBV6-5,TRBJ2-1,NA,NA,CASSYLRGSYNEQFF,TGTGCCAGCAGTTACTTGCGGGGAAGCTACAATGAGCAGTTCTTC
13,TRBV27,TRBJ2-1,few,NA,CASSTPGPYEQFF,TGTGCCAGCAGTACCCCGGGCCCATATGAGCAGTTCTTC
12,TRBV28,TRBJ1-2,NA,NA,CASSLVQYGYTF,TGTGCCAGCAGTTTAGTCCAATATGGCTACACCTTC
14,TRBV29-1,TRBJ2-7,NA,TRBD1,CSVESRDRAYEQYF,TGCAGCGTTGAATCCCGGGACAGGGCCTACGAGCAGTACTTC
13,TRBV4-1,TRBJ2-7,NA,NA,CASSQDGYNEQYF,TGCGCCAGCAGCCAAGATGGTTACAATGAGCAGTACTTC
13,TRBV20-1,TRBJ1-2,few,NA,CSAKDRYNYGYTF,TGCAGTGCTAAGGACCGATATAACTATGGCTACACCTTC
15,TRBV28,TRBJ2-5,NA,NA,CASSLGVRTQETQYF,TGTGCCAGCAGTTTGGGGGTAAGAACCCAAGAGACCCAGTACTTC
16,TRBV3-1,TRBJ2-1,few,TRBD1,CASSQNRGYRMNEQFF,TGTGCCAGCAGCCAAAACAGGGGTTACCGCATGAATGAGCAGTTCTTC
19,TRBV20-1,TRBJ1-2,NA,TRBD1,CSARPTRQGSHLRRYGYTF,TGCAGTGCTAGACCTACCCGACAGGGGTCCCACCTAAGGCGGTATGGCTACACCTTC
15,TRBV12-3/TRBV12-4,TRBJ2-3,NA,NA,CASSLTGPHTNTQYF,TGTGCCAGCAGTTTAACAGGCCCCCACACGAATACGCAGTATTTT
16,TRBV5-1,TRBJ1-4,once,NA,CASSLGRVAGNEKLFF,TGCGCCAGCAGCCTGGGGCGGGTTGCCGGGAACGAAAAACTGTTTTTT
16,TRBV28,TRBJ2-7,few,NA,CASSPQGAGGLYEQYF,TGTGCCAGCAGCCCTCAGGGGGCGGGGGGGCTTTACGAGCAGTACTTC
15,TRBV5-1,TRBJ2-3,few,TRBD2,CASSSLAGVTDTQYF,TGCGCCAGCAGCTCGCTAGCGGGAGTGACAGATACGCAGTATTTT
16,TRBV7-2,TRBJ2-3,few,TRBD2,CASSLVAGGRADTQYF,TGTGCCAGCAGCTTAGTGGCGGGGGGGCGTGCAGATACGCAGTATTTT
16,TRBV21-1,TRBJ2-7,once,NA,CASSKERGITYNEQYF,TGTGCCAGCAGCAAAGAGCGGGGGATCACCTACAATGAGCAGTACTTC